This TCR beta chain was captured in a study of blood T cell repertoires in COVID-19 (TCRdb year 2020). Background on the whole study: The collaborator samples originated in the United States, Italy and Spain and spanned the acute and convalescent phases of COVID-19. The prospective study material was composed of cDNA or gDNA derived from T cells, B-cell-depleted T cells, or PBMCs. The dataset comprised deeply sampled blood TCRbeta repertoires from subjects exposed to, actively infected with, or recovered from COVID-19. The repertoires were made available in a free public database intended to serve as a resource for research on the immune response to SARS-CoV-2. Samples came from the ongoing ImmuneRACE study (first 160 participants) plus 1,254 subjects from 6 global collaborators. The sample metadata nearly always contained a de-identified subject ID, COVID-19 status, age in years and sex. HLA class I and class II types, where available, came from metadata supplied by the sample provider rather than from assay-based typing.

Each collaborating institution followed its own protocols to collect whole blood in K2EDTA tubes. For TCRbeta analysis, collaborator samples were shipped as frozen whole blood, as isolated PBMCs, or as DNA extracted from either sample type. TCRbeta CDR3 regions were amplified from genomic DNA by means of the immunoSEQ Assay, a bias-controlled multiplex PCR. The study's processing was this. Nucleated cell counts per sample were estimated from amplification of reference gene primers within the assay. To quantify the absolute abundance of each unique TCRbeta CDR3 rearrangement, sequence reads were collapsed and filtered. For each sample, productive Simpson clonality was calculated as the square root of Simpson's diversity index across productive rearrangements. This immuneACCESS table, as held by TCRdb, lists in-frame sequences with V and J called but not all clones. Of the missing ones, under half trace to an unresolved V gene in checked studies; the others have no known cause. The DNA was the basis for D and trimming; V, J and clone size are from that table. The sample table holds some 97,000 clones, of which 88% were seen once. Under 7% of the sample lies in the top ten.

What the work shows at the level of the full study, not this receptor alone: Clinical and demographic metadata were provided uncurated, with the amount varying by source and participant.

Concerning this clone itself: Its recognized antigen is unknown. The record has no base qualities; no much larger clone is one base away.

Relative to germline, V is 0 bases shorter and J is 1 base shorter, with 13 bases between their ends. The germline V gene specifies SGHRS as CDR1 and YFSETQ as CDR2. From cysteine to phenylalanine, the CDR3 is 17 amino acids long. Just the 51-base CDR3 DNA is kept, in frame starting at base 1. The sequence derives from a woman aged 55-69 years with acute or convalescent COVID-19. Sequenced material: peripheral blood. Here the chain combines TRBV5-1 and TRBJ2-2; TRBD2 is perhaps the D gene, given 6 matching bases. The CDR3 region reads CASSLVPRDLNTGELFF. In nucleotide form, the sequence is TGCGCCAGCAGCTTGGTCCCACGGGACTTGAACACCGGGGAGCTGTTTTTT.